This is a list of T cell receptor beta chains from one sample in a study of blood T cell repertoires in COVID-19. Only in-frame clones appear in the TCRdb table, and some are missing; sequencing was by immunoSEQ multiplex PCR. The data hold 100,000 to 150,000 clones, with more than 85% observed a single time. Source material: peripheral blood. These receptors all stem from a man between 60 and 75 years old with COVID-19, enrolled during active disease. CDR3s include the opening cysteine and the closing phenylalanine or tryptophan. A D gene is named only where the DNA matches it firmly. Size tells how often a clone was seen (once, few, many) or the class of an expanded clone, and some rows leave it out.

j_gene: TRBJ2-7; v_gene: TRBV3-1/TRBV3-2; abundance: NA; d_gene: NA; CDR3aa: CASSQDSRVAYEQYF; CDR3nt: TGTGCCAGCAGCCAAGATTCCAGGGTAGCCTACGAGCAGTACTTC
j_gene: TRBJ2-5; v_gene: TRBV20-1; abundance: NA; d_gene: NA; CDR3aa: CSAYEETQYF; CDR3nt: TGCAGTGCATACGAGGAGACCCAGTACTTC
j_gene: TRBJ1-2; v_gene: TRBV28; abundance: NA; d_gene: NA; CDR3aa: CASHYGQNYGYTF; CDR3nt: TGTGCCAGCCATTACGGACAGAACTATGGCTACACCTTC
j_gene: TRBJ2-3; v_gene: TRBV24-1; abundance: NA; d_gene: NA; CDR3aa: CATSDPKQDTQYF; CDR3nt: TGTGCCACCAGTGACCCCAAACAAGATACGCAGTATTTT
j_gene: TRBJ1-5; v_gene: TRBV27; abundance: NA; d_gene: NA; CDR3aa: CASSSHRAGGRPQHF; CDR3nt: TGTGCCAGCAGTTCCCACAGGGCGGGGGGACGGCCCCAGCATTTT
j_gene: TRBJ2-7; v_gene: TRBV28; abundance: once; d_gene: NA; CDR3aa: CARRDRIVEQYF; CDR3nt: TGTGCCAGAAGAGACAGGATAGTAGAGCAGTACTTC
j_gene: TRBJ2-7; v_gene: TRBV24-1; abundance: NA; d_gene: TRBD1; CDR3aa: CATSDPTGSGHEQYF; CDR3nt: TGTGCCACCAGTGATCCGACAGGGTCGGGCCACGAGCAGTACTTC
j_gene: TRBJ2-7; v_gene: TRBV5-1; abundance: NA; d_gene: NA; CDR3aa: CASSSRDTAYEQYF; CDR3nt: TGCGCCAGCAGCTCGAGGGACACAGCCTACGAGCAGTACTTC
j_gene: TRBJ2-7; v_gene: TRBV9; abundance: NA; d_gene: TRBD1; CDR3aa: CASSVTATGGFEQYF; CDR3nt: TGTGCCAGCAGCGTCACGGCGACAGGGGGCTTCGAGCAGTACTTC
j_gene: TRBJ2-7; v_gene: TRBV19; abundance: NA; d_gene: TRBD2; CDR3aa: CASSDPWGGKDEQYF; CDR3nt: TGTGCCAGTAGTGACCCGTGGGGGGGAAAGGACGAGCAGTACTTC
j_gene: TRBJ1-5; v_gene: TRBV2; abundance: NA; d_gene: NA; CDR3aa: CASSLGAGKHQPQHF; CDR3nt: TGTGCCAGCAGTCTGGGGGCAGGTAAGCATCAGCCCCAGCATTTT
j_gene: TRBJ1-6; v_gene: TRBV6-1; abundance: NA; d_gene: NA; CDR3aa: CASSEVAITRGYNSPLHF; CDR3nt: TGTGCCAGCAGTGAAGTAGCCATAACAAGGGGCTACAATTCACCCCTCCACTTT
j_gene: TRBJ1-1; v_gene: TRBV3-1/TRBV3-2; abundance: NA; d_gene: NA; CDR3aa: CASSLERFTEAFF; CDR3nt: TGTGCCAGCAGCTTGGAGAGGTTTACTGAAGCTTTCTTT
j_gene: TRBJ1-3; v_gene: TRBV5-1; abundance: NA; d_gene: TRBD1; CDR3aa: CASSLAGQGNTIYF; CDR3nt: TGCGCCAGCAGCTTGGCGGGACAGGGAAACACCATATATTTT
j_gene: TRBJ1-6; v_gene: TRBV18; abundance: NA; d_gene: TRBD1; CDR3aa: CASSPRRQGFYNSPLHF; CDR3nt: TGTGCCAGCTCACCGCGGAGACAGGGTTTCTATAATTCACCCCTCCACTTT
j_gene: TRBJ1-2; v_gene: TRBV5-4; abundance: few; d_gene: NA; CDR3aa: CASSYQGKYGYTF; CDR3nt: TGTGCCAGCAGCTATCAGGGGAAGTATGGCTACACCTTC
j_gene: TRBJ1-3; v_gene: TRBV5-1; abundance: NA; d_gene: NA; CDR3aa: CASSLALTGGNTIYF; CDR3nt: TGCGCCAGCAGCTTGGCCCTGACGGGTGGAAACACCATATATTTT
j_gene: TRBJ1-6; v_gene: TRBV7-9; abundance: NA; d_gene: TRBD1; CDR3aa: CASSLEGGGSPLHF; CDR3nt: TGTGCCAGCAGCTTAGAAGGGGGCGGTTCACCCCTCCACTTT
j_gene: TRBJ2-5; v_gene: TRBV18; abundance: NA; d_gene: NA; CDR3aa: CASSPEGPLETQYF; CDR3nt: TGTGCCAGCTCACCAGAGGGCCCGTTGGAGACCCAGTACTTC
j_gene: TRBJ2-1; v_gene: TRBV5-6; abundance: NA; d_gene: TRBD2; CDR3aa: CASSLTTSREEFF; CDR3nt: TGTGCCAGCAGCTTGACGACTAGCCGGGAGGAGTTCTTC
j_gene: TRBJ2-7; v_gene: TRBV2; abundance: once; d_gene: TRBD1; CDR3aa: CASSPGTGAYEQYF; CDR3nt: TGTGCCAGCAGTCCCGGGACAGGGGCCTACGAGCAGTACTTC
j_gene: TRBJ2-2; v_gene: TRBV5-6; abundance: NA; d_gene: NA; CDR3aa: CASSLTGENTGELFF; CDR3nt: TGTGCCAGCAGCTTGACAGGCGAGAACACCGGGGAGCTGTTTTTT
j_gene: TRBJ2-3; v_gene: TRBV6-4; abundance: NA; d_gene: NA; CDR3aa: CASSEGQGTDTQYF; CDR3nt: TGTGCCAGCAGTGAAGGGCAGGGAACAGATACGCAGTATTTT
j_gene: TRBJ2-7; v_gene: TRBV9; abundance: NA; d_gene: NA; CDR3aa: CASSVGPLYEQYF; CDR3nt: TGTGCCAGCAGCGTTGGCCCCCTCTACGAGCAGTACTTC
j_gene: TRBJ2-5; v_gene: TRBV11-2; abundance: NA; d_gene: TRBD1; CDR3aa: CASSPRPGTGARGETQYF; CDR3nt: TGTGCCAGCAGCCCTCGACCCGGGACAGGGGCGCGCGGGGAGACCCAGTACTTC
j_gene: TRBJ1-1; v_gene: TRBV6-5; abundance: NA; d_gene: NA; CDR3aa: CASIFREGMNTEAFF; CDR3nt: TGTGCCAGCATTTTCAGGGAGGGGATGAACACTGAAGCTTTCTTT
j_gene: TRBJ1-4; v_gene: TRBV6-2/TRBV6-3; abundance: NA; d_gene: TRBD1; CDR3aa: CASSPWDRGPEKLFF; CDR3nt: TGTGCCAGCAGTCCCTGGGACAGGGGTCCAGAAAAACTGTTTTTT
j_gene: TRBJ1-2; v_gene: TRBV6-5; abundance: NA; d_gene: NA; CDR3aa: CASSYSHLAENYGYTF; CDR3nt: TGTGCCAGCAGTTACTCGCATTTGGCTGAAAACTATGGCTACACCTTC
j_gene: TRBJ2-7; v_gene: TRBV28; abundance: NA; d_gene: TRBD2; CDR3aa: CASSFPTPGGYEQYF; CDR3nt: TGTGCCAGCAGTTTTCCGACTCCGGGAGGGTACGAGCAGTACTTC
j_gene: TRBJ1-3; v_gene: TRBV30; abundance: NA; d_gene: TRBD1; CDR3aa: CAWSTTGTGNTIYF; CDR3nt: TGTGCCTGGAGTACGACAGGGACTGGAAACACCATATATTTT
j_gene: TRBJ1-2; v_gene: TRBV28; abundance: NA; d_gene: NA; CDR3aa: CASSFGLHGYTF; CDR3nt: TGTGCCAGCAGTTTTGGGCTACATGGCTACACCTTC
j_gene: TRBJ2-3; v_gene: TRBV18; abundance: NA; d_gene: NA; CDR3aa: CASSPLLRVGSTDTQYF; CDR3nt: TGTGCCAGCTCACCACTCCTCAGGGTGGGCAGCACAGATACGCAGTATTTT
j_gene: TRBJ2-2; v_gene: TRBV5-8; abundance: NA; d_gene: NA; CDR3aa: CASSREPGELFF; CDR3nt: TGTGCCAGCAGCCGGGAACCCGGGGAGCTGTTTTTT
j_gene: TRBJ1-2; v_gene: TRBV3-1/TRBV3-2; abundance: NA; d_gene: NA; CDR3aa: CASSPSGPGDNYGYTF; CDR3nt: TGTGCCAGCAGTCCGAGCGGGCCTGGAGATAACTATGGCTACACCTTC
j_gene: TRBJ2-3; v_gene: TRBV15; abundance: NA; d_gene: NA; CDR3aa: CATSRPGGTSTDTQYF; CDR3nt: TGTGCCACCAGCAGACCTGGGGGCACTAGCACAGATACGCAGTATTTT
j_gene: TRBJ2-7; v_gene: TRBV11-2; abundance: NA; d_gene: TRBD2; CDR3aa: CASSPLANEQYF; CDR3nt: TGTGCCAGCAGCCCACTAGCGAACGAGCAGTACTTC
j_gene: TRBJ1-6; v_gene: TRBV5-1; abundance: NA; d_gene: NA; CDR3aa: CASSYRDTGSALHF; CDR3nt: TGCGCCAGCAGCTACCGGGACACTGGTTCGGCCCTCCACTTT
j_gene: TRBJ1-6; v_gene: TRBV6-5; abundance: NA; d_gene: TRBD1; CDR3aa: CASRGQGSSPLHF; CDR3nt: TGTGCCAGCAGGGGACAGGGGTCTTCACCCCTCCACTTT
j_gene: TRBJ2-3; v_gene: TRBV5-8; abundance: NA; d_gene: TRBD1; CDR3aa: CASSLGTGVSTDTQYF; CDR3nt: TGTGCCAGCAGCTTGGGGACAGGGGTCAGCACAGATACGCAGTATTTT
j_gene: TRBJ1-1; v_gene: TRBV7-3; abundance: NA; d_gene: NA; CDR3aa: CASSQSKNTEAFF; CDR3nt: TGTGCCAGCAGCCAAAGCAAGAACACTGAAGCTTTCTTT
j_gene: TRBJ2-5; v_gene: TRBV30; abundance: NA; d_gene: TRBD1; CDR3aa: CAWRSRDRGRVTQYF; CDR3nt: TGTGCCTGGAGGTCCCGGGACAGGGGGCGAGTGACCCAGTACTTC
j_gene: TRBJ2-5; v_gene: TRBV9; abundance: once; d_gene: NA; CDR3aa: CASSVGPAEPGGTQYF; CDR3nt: TGTGCCAGCAGCGTGGGTCCAGCGGAGCCGGGTGGGACCCAGTACTTC
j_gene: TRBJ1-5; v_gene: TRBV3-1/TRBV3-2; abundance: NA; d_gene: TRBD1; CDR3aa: CASSQQGAFNQPQHF; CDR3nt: TGTGCCAGCAGCCAGCAGGGGGCCTTCAATCAGCCCCAGCATTTT
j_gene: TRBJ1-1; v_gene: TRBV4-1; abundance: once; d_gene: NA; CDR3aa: CASSNPPDTEAFF; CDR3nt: TGCGCCAGCAGCAACCCGCCAGACACTGAAGCTTTCTTT
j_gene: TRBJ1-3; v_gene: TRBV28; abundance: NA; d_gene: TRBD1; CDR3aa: CASSSQDRGFSGNTIYF; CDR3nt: TGTGCCAGCAGTTCACAAGACAGGGGATTCTCTGGAAACACCATATATTTT